This T cell receptor beta chain originates from a study of lymphopenia after photon versus proton radiotherapy. Regarding the study as a whole: Post-nadir diversity loss with photons came from oligoclonal expansion, particularly CD8+ Temra cells. Post-nadir TCR diversity decline inversely tracked overall survival among those who died.

Profiled with immunoSEQ multiplex PCR; TCRdb holds only in-frame clones, not every one. The table has about 61,000 clones, around 87% seen once. The ends were cut back, 3 bases at V and 4 bases at J, with 13 bases in the middle. In germline, CDR1 is SGHDT, CDR2 YYEEEE. This CDR3 is built from 15 residues. This clone has just one count. Its antigen is not known. The specimen was peripheral blood, collected from a patient treated with photon-based radiotherapy. This receptor was taken from a man between 35 and 55 years old with gastric cancer. V is TRBV5-6 and J is TRBJ2-2; D is possibly TRBD2 (6 bases). CDR3 in DNA: TGTGCCAGCAGCTCCCCGAGGAGGGCCACCGGGGAGCTGTTTTTT. This encodes CASSSPRRATGELFF.